This T cell receptor beta chain came from a study of immune evolution from preneoplasia to lung adenocarcinoma. Patients had resection in Japan or China between the mid-2010s and the late 2010s. H&E slides confirmed each diagnosis, reviewed by two pathologists independently. After pathologic assessment, macro-dissection selected premalignant or tumor cells for extraction. The CDR3 length is 11 residues. Germline CDR1 and CDR2: GTSNPN and SVGIG (reference sequence). Deletions cut 5 bases from V and 4 bases from J, with 7 bases between. The table came from immunoSEQ multiplex PCR; TCRdb's copy has only in-frame clones and leaves some out. This sample has roughly 40,000 clones, with roughly four fifths found just once.

The chain joins TRBV30 to TRBJ2-3; D possibly corresponds to TRBD2 (5 bases). The specimen sequenced was FFPE invasive lung adenocarcinoma tissue. The receptor's source is a person aged 55 to 75 with lung adenocarcinoma. Written as DNA, the CDR3 is TGTGCCTGGGAGAGGGCAGATACGCAGTATTTT. Protein sequence: CAWERADTQYF.